The 18 T cell receptor beta chains below all came from one sample that was sequenced in a study (dated by TCRdb to about 2016). The library relied on RT-PCR. Sequencing used an Illumina MiSeq. TCRdb trimmed the raw reads at Q25, called clones with MiXCR and kept productive beta chains. Each entry is one CDR3 protein sequence, shown with its most common DNA and genes. For this sample the table gives about 680,000 distinct CDR3 sequences, of which over 12% were detected only once. The ten largest clones take up about 3.9% of the sample. Sequenced: memory CD4+ T cells from blood. The source of these receptors is a female donor in good health, serving as a healthy control.

The V call is TRBV18, the J call TRBJ1-2; 7 bases fit TRBD1. V trimming: 5 bases; J trimming: 6 bases; junction bases outside the gene matches: 3. Germline CDR1 reads KGHSH; CDR2 reads LQKENI. The CDR3 runs 12 residues. DNA of the CDR3: TGTGCCAGCTCAGGACAGGCAAATGGCTACACCTTC. This translates into CASSGQANGYTF. The variable domain in full, with the rest retrieved from reference TRBV18 and TRBJ1-2, is NAGVMQNPRHLVRRRGQEARLRCSPMKGHSHVYWYRQLPEEGLKFMVYLQKENIIDESGMPKERFSAEFPKEGPSILRIQQVVRGDSAAYFCASSGQANGYTFGSGTRLTVV.

There are many counts of this clonotype. The chain recombines TRBV24-1 with TRBJ2-2, with a weak D call TRBD2 (7 bases). The V end lost 8 bases, the J end lost 3 bases, and 15 bases lay between the germline ends. The germline gives CDR1 KGHDR, CDR2 SFDVKD. This CDR3 spans 15 amino acids. The CDR3 loop is CATNPGGTHTGELFF. For the CDR3, the DNA is TGTGCCACCAACCCCGGGGGGACACACACCGGGGAGCTGTTTTTT.

This clonotype was counted a few times. The V call is TRBV6-2 or TRBV6-3, the J call TRBJ1-1; 10 bases match TRBD1. Unmatched junction bases numbered 8, after V lost 10 bases and J lost 3 bases. Per germline, CDR1 MNHEY and CDR2 SVGEGT. The length of the CDR3 is 14 residues. Written as DNA, the CDR3 is TGTGCCATCGCGGGACAGGGGATAGACACTGAAGCTTTCTTT. Protein sequence: CAIAGQGIDTEAFF.

Many counts were recorded for this clonotype. This chain joins TRBV28 and TRBJ2-1; unclear D gene. Germline V CDR1 and CDR2: MDHEN, SYDVKM. The CDR3 covers 13 residues. The V gene lost 5 bases and the J gene lost 0 bases, with 5 bases spanning the gap. The chain's CDR3 is CASSVDSYNEQFF. CDR3 bases: TGTGCCAGCAGTGTAGACTCCTACAATGAGCAGTTCTTC.

V gene TRBV18 combines with J gene TRBJ2-5; no clear D gene. V gave up 5 bases and J gave up 5 bases, with 12 bases separating them. CDR1 KGHSH and CDR2 LQKENI come from the germline V gene. The CDR3 length is 13 residues. The CDR3 here is CASSYNDLETQYF. In nucleotides, the CDR3 is TGTGCCAGCTCATACAACGATTTGGAGACCCAGTACTTC.

In its sample, this clonotype was seen many times. The chain uses TRBV7-6 and TRBJ2-1; D ambiguous. The V and J ends lost 5 bases and 0 bases respectively, with 14 bases between them. The germline gives CDR1 SGHVS, CDR2 FNYEAQ. The CDR3 loop spans 16 amino acids. In DNA form, the CDR3 reads TGTGCCAGCAGCACCGACACATGGAGCTCCTACAATGAGCAGTTCTTC. Translated, it gives CASSTDTWSSYNEQFF.

The V call is TRBV18, the J call TRBJ2-7; no clear D. The CDR3 length is 12 residues. CDR1 and CDR2 from the germline V gene are KGHSH and LQKENI. The V end was cut by 2 bases, the J end by 6 bases, with 8 bases between. The CDR3 DNA sequence: TGTGCCAGCTCACCAGGAGAGGCCGAGCAGTACTTC. Amino acids: CASSPGEAEQYF.

This clonotype was picked up a small number of times. This chain links TRBV12-3 or TRBV12-4 with TRBJ1-5; D remains unclear. This CDR3 spans 16 amino acids. The germline V and J ends were trimmed by 6 bases and 4 bases, with 19 bases remaining between them. The CDR3 nucleotides read TGTGCCAGCAGCCGACAACACGGCCCTCTTAATCAGCCCCAGCATTTT. Amino acid sequence: CASSRQHGPLNQPQHF.

This clonotype was counted a few times. This sequence joins TRBV7-3 and TRBJ1-4, with D hard to call. The CDR3 runs to 17 residues. V was shortened by 2 bases and J by 0 bases, with 13 bases between the two germline ends. Germline values: CDR1 SGHTA, CDR2 FQGTGA. The DNA for the CDR3 is TGTGCCAGCAGCTTATTCGGCAGTCCTACAACTAATGAAAAACTGTTTTTT. Translating gives CASSLFGSPTTNEKLFF.

The V call is TRBV28, the J call TRBJ1-1, with D perhaps matching TRBD1 (5 bases). V was pared by 3 bases and J by 1 base, with 12 bases between. Per the germline V gene, CDR1 is MDHEN and CDR2 is SYDVKM. The CDR3 spans 15 residues. CDR3 sequence reads: CASSFPRAENTEAFF. The DNA for the CDR3 is TGTGCCAGCAGTTTTCCCAGGGCGGAGAACACTGAAGCTTTCTTT.

Details on this clonotype: The missing conserved phenylalanine or tryptophan at the end of this CDR3 makes a read error likely. The DNA is omitted, as the CDR3 cannot be located on it reliably, and the CDR3 follows TCRdb's listing. The chain recombines TRBV27 with TRBJ1-4. Germline-derived CDR1 and CDR2 are MNHEY and SMNVEV (reference sequence). The CDR3 length equals 10 residues, ends included. The CDR3 sequence is CASSLRCGGR.

This clonotype was picked up a small number of times. The chain links TRBV12-3 or TRBV12-4 to TRBJ1-4; D perhaps matches TRBD1 (6 bases). V shed 1 base and J shed 8 bases, with 11 bases lying between them. CDR3 length equals 14 residues. CDR3 DNA: TGTGCCAGCAGTTTAGGCGGGGGCGGAGAAAAACTGTTTTTT. Translated, it gives CASSLGGGGEKLFF.

The V call is TRBV20-1, the J call TRBJ2-1; D is possibly TRBD1 (6 bases). The CDR3 is 17 residues long. Germline V CDR1 and CDR2: DFQATT, SNEGSKA (reference sequence). V was trimmed by 1 base and J by 9 bases, leaving 25 bases between them. The CDR3 loop is CSARAPTSRGMGVEQFF. Written as DNA, the CDR3 is TGCAGTGCTAGAGCTCCAACGAGCAGGGGAATGGGCGTTGAGCAGTTCTTC.

This clonotype showed up many times. This chain connects TRBV12-3 or TRBV12-4 to TRBJ1-1, with 7 bases lining up with TRBD1. This CDR3 contains 16 residues. The V gene end was trimmed by 3 bases and the J gene end by 5 bases; junction bases not matched to a gene: 12. The CDR3 sequence is CASSLDPRGGVTEAFF. CDR3 in DNA: TGTGCCAGCAGTTTGGACCCCAGGGGGGGTGTTACTGAAGCTTTCTTT.

This clonotype was detected once. A read error may be the cause here, since a much bigger clone is one base away. This rearrangement joins TRBV12-3 or TRBV12-4 to TRBJ2-1, with 13 bases fitting TRBD2. The CDR3 has 15 amino acids. This CDR3 reads CASSGLAGAYNEKFF. CDR3 sequence (DNA): TGTGCCAGCAGTGGACTAGCGGGAGCTTACAATGAGAAGTTCTTC.

The V call is TRBV5-1, the J call TRBJ2-1; unclear D gene. There are 13 residues in the CDR3. Per germline, CDR1 SGHRS and CDR2 YFSETQ. V shed 5 bases and J shed 7 bases, with 13 bases lying between them. As DNA, the CDR3 is TGCGCCAGCAGTAATGCTAGGTTGAATGAGCAGTTCTTC. It is translated as CASSNARLNEQFF.

V is TRBV19 and J is TRBJ2-1; 8 bases fit TRBD1. The germline gives CDR1 LNHDA, CDR2 SQIVND (reference sequence). The CDR3 runs to 15 residues. V shed 6 bases and J 7 bases; nucleotides not matched to a gene: 11. The CDR3 reads CASSTSGGAQNEQFF. CDR3 sequence (DNA): TGTGCCAGTAGCACCTCAGGGGGCGCCCAGAATGAGCAGTTCTTC.

This clonotype was picked up many times. The chain uses TRBV4-2 and TRBJ2-7; TRBD1 matches 8 bases. Losses at the gene ends were 0 bases for V and 4 bases for J; bases not matched to a gene: 8. Germline assignment: CDR1 LGHNA and CDR2 YNFKEQ. This CDR3 is 16 amino acids long. The CDR3, as DNA: TGTGCCAGCAGCCAAGAAGCGCGACAGGGGCTGTACGAGCAGTACTTC. Translating it yields CASSQEARQGLYEQYF.